This entry lists 10 T cell receptor beta chains sequenced from one sample in a study of CD8 T cells in Susac syndrome. Roughly 0.45 to 1 ug RNA was reverse transcribed with random hexamers. MiXCR, run by TCRdb on the immunoSEQ multiplex PCR reads, gives a single entry per CDR3 protein. The table records hundreds of thousands of distinct CDR3 sequences, approximately 95% of them present only once. Sequencing was performed on CD4+ T cells from PBMCs. The receptors here all came from a human donor with multiple sclerosis.

V is TRBV3-1 and J is TRBJ2-5; D possibly corresponds to TRBD1 (7 bases). V was cut by 10 bases and J by 4 bases, with 10 bases left in between. CDR3 length: 11 residues. Germline V lookup: CDR1 LGHDT, CDR2 YNNKEL (reference sequence). For the CDR3, the DNA is TGTGCCACCCAGGGGGGAGAGACCCAGTACTTC. Translated, it gives CATQGGETQYF.

The genes are TRBV5-1 and TRBJ2-7, with 11 bases aligning to TRBD1. CDR1 is SGHRS and CDR2 is YFSETQ in the germline V gene. Trimming took 7 bases from V and 4 from J; bases not matched to a gene: 4. The length of the CDR3 is 13 residues. The CDR3 reads CASRTGGRYEQYF. Here the CDR3 DNA reads TGCGCCAGCCGGACAGGGGGCAGGTACGAGCAGTACTTC.

The V call is TRBV19, the J call TRBJ1-6; D is possibly TRBD1 (5 bases). This CDR3 has 13 amino acids. Per germline, CDR1 LNHDA and CDR2 SQIVND (reference sequence). V dropped 4 bases and J dropped 13 bases, with 14 bases sitting between them. The CDR3 nucleotides read TGTGCCAGTAGTAGGGACGATTTTGCGCCCCTCCACTTT. It is translated as CASSRDDFAPLHF. Based on the CDR3 plus reference TRBV19 and TRBJ1-6, the full variable domain is DGGITQSPKYLFRKEGQNVTLSCEQNLNHDAMYWYRQDPGQGLRLIYYSQIVNDFQKGDIAEGYSVSREKKESFPLTVTSAQKNPTAFYLCASSRDDFAPLHFGNGTRLTVT.

V gene TRBV10-3 combines with J gene TRBJ1-2; 7 nucleotides match TRBD1. Germline-derived CDR1 and CDR2 are ENHRY and SYGVKD. V trimming: 6 bases; J trimming: 8 bases; junction bases outside the gene matches: 9. The CDR3 loop spans 13 amino acids. The CDR3 sequence: CAIRAGTAQGYTF. In DNA, the CDR3 is TGTGCCATCAGGGCCGGGACAGCACAAGGCTACACCTTC.

A few counts support this clonotype. The V gene is TRBV5-1, the J gene TRBJ2-7; D remains unclear. From germline, CDR1 is SGHRS and CDR2 YFSETQ. This CDR3 contains 12 residues. The V end was cut by 0 bases, the J end by 3 bases, with 4 bases between. CDR3 loop: CASSLDGYEQYF. CDR3 nucleotide sequence: TGCGCCAGCAGCTTGGATGGCTACGAGCAGTACTTC.

V is TRBV12-3 or TRBV12-4 and J is TRBJ2-2; D not certain. The CDR3 sequence is 14 residues long. Trimming shortened V by 6 bases and J by 6 bases, and 14 bases separated the two germline ends. This CDR3 is CASSLHVNPGELFF. The CDR3 coding sequence is TGTGCCAGCAGCTTACACGTCAACCCCGGGGAGCTGTTTTTT.

The chain employs TRBV30 and TRBJ2-5; 7 nucleotides line up with TRBD1. The ends lost 2 bases at V and 4 bases at J; junction bases unmatched: 1. Germline CDR1 GTSNPN, CDR2 SVGIG (reference sequence). CDR3 size: 12 residues. Written as DNA, the CDR3 is TGTGCCTGGAGTAGGGGGCGAGAGACCCAGTACTTC. Translation gives CAWSRGRETQYF.

The rearrangement uses TRBV12-3 or TRBV12-4 and TRBJ2-1; the D is unclear. The CDR3 consists of 13 residues. Trimming pared 1 base from V and 15 bases from J, leaving 16 bases between. The CDR3 DNA reads TGTGCCAGCAGTTTAGAAGGTCTCGCGGTTCGGTTCTTC. Protein product: CASSLEGLAVRFF.

V is TRBV20-1 and J is TRBJ2-5, with D possibly matching TRBD1 (6 bases). The ends were cut back, 3 bases at V and 4 bases at J, with 6 bases in the middle. The CDR3 length is 11 residues. Germline loops: CDR1 DFQATT, CDR2 SNEGSKA (reference sequence). CDR3 DNA sequence: TGCAGTGCTAGGGACAGAGAGACCCAGTACTTC. Its protein product is CSARDRETQYF.

In its sample, this clonotype was seen once. The genes are TRBV20-1 and TRBJ2-5; the D gene is possibly TRBD2 (7 bases). The germline CDR1 and CDR2 sequences are DFQATT and SNEGSKA (reference sequence). The V gene lost 6 bases and the J gene lost 5 bases, with 19 bases spanning the gap. The CDR3 has 14 residues. The CDR3 coding sequence is TGCAGTGCGAGAAAGGGGGGGCTTGTCGAGACCCAGTACTTC. This sequence encodes CSARKGGLVETQYF.